Listed here are 9 T cell receptor beta chains from one sample, sequenced in a study of T cell responses to AZD1222 COVID-19 vaccine. Assay used: immunoSEQ multiplex PCR; TCRdb lists only in-frame clones, some missing. The sample carries approximately 150,000 clones, 88% recorded once. This sample comprised peripheral blood, obtained on day 0 of MenACWY control vaccination. These receptors all come from an adult in good health.

This clone rates as large. The sample contains more than one DNA sequence encoding this CDR3. The rearrangement links TRBV5-6 to TRBJ2-5; D unresolved. The germline V gene encodes CDR1 SGHDT and CDR2 YYEEEE. The CDR3 is 13 amino acids. Trimming took off 0 bases at V and 5 bases at J, with 8 bases between the two ends. CDR3 region: CASSLVLSETQYF. The DNA of the CDR3 is TGTGCCAGCAGCTTGGTCCTCAGTGAGACCCAGTACTTC.

V usage is TRBV20-1 and J usage is TRBJ2-7, with TRBD2 as a possible D gene (5 bases). Germline lookup yields CDR1 DFQATT and CDR2 SNEGSKA (reference sequence). This CDR3 has 11 amino acids. The CDR3 DNA sequence: TGCGCAACTAGGACCTTAAACGAGCAGTACTTC. Its translation is CATRTLNEQYF.

This clone has just a few counts. The chain combines TRBV2 with TRBJ1-2; D is possibly TRBD1 (5 bases). V lost 6 bases, J lost 2 bases, and 16 bases lay in between. Germline V CDR1 and CDR2: SNHLY, FYNNEI. The CDR3 loop spans 15 amino acids. DNA for the CDR3: TGTGCCAGCAGCCCATTAGGGACGGAAAACTATGGCTACACCTTC. It encodes CASSPLGTENYGYTF.

This clone was observed a few times. This rearrangement joins TRBV9 to TRBJ1-4; perhaps TRBD1 as D (5 bases). Trimming pared 2 bases from V and 5 bases from J, leaving 16 bases between. Germline V CDR1 and CDR2: SGDLS, YYNGEE. The CDR3 totals 16 residues. The CDR3 DNA reads as TGTGCCAGCAGCGTGGGCCTCGTCGGGGGGAATGAAAAACTGTTTTTT. It specifies CASSVGLVGGNEKLFF.

The rearrangement uses TRBV2 and TRBJ1-2, with TRBD1 as a possible D gene (5 bases). The length of the CDR3 is 13 residues. V lost 1 base to trimming and J lost 8 bases, with 11 bases between them. CDR1 SNHLY and CDR2 FYNNEI come from the germline V gene. CDR3 nucleotide sequence: TGTGCCAGCAGTGAAGTTAGCGAGGGGGGCTACACCTTC. Translating gives CASSEVSEGGYTF.

This clone came up once. The chain carries TRBV7-2 and TRBJ2-1; D gene unclear. Per the germline V gene, CDR1 is SGHTA and CDR2 is FQGNSA. Trimming removed 1 base from V and 10 bases from J, with 11 bases in between. The CDR3 has 13 residues. The CDR3 reads CASSLVPLEEQFF. The CDR3 coding sequence is TGTGCCAGCAGCTTAGTTCCCCTCGAAGAGCAGTTCTTC.

The rearrangement uses TRBV9 and TRBJ2-7, with D tentatively TRBD2 (5 bases). The CDR3 is 12 amino acids. Trimming pared 4 bases from V and 7 bases from J, leaving 12 bases between. Germline CDR1 SGDLS, CDR2 YYNGEE. The CDR3 region has the DNA TGTGCCAGCAGCAAGCGACGGGGAGAGCAGTACTTC. It yields the protein CASSKRRGEQYF.

This clone came up a few times. The genes are TRBV6-1 and TRBJ1-1; weak D call: TRBD1 (5 bases). Trimming removed 2 bases from V and 6 bases from J, with 16 bases in between. CDR1 is MNHNS and CDR2 is SASEGT in the germline V gene. This CDR3 comprises 15 residues. CDR3 in DNA: TGTGCCAGCAGTGAATTGACGGCCTTGGGGGCTGAAGCTTTCTTT. Its protein product is CASSELTALGAEAFF.

This chain joins TRBV19 and TRBJ2-2; D assignment may be TRBD1 or TRBD2 (5 bases each). The CDR3 covers 17 residues. CDR1 and CDR2 from the germline V gene are LNHDA and SQIVND (reference sequence). With 1 base removed from V and 4 bases from J, the gap between germline ends came to 16 bases. The CDR3 coding sequence is TGTGCCAGTAGTATAGGATGGCGGTACGGGACCACCGGGGAGCTGTTTTTT. It translates to CASSIGWRYGTTGELFF.